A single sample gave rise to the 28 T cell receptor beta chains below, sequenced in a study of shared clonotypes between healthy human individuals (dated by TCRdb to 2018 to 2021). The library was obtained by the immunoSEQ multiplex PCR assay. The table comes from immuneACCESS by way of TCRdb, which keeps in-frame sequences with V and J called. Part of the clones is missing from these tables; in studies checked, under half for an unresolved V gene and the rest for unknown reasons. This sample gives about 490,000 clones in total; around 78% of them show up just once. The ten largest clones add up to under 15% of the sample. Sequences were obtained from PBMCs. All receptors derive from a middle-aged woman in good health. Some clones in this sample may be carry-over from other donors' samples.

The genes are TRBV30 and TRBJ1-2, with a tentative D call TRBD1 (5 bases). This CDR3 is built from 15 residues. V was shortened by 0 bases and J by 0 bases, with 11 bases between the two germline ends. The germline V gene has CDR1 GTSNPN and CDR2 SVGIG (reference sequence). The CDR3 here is CAWSVRGLANYGYTF. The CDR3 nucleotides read TGTGCCTGGAGTGTACGGGGGTTGGCTAACTATGGCTACACCTTC.

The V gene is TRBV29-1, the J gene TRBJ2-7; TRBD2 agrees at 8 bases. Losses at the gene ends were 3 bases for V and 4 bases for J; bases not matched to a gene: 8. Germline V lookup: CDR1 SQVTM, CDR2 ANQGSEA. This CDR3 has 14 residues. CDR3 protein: CSVEGAGVGYEQYF. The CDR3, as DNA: TGCAGCGTTGAGGGAGCGGGAGTGGGATACGAGCAGTACTTC.

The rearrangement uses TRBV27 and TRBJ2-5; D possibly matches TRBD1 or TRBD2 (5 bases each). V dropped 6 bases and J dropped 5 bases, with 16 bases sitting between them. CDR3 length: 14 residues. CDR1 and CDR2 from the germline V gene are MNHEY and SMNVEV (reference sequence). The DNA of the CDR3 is TGTGCCAGCAGCCGGGACGGGGTGGTTGAGACCCAGTACTTC. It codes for CASSRDGVVETQYF.

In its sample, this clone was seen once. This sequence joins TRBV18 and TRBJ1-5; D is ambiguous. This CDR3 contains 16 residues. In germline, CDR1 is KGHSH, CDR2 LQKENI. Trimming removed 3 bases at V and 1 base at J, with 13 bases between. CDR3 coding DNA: TGTGCCAGCTCACCCTATTCTGGGAGGAGCAATCAGCCCCAGCATTTT. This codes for CASSPYSGRSNQPQHF.

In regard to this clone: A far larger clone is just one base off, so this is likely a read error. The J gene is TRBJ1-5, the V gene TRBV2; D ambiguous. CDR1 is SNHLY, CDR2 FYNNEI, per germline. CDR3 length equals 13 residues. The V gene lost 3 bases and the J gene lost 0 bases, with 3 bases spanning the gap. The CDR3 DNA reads TGTGCCAGCAGTGACGTTAGCAATCAGCCCCAGCATTTT. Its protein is CASSDVSNQPQHF. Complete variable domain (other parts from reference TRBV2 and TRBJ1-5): EPEVTQTPSHQVTQMGQEVILRCVPISNHLYFYWYRQILGQKVEFLVSFYNNEISEKSEIFDDQFSVERPDGSNFTLKIRSTKLEDSAMYFCASSDVSNQPQHFGDGTRLSIL.

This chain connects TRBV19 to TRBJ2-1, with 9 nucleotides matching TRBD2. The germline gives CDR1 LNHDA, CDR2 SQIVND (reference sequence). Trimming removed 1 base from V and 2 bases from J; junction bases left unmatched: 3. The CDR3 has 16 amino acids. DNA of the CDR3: TGTGCCAGTAGTATAGGACTAGCGGAACCCTACAATGAGCAGTTCTTC. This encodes CASSIGLAEPYNEQFF. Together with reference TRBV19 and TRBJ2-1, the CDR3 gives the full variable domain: DGGITQSPKYLFRKEGQNVTLSCEQNLNHDAMYWYRQDPGQGLRLIYYSQIVNDFQKGDIAEGYSVSREKKESFPLTVTSAQKNPTAFYLCASSIGLAEPYNEQFFGPGTRLTVL.

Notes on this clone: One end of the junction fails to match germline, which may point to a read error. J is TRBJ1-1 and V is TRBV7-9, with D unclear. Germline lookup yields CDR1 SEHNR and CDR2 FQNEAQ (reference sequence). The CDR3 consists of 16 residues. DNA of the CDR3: TGTGCCGGCAGCCCTACGGCCCCCTCAGGGAACACTGAAGCTTTCTTT. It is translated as CAGSPTAPSGNTEAFF.

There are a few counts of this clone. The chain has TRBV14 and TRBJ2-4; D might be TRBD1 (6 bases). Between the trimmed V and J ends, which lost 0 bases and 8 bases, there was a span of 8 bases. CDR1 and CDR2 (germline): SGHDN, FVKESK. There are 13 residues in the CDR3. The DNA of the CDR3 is TGTGCCAGCAGCCAAGATCAGGGGTACATTCAGTACTTC. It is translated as CASSQDQGYIQYF. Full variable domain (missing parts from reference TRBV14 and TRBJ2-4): EAGVTQFPSHSVIEKGQTVTLRCDPISGHDNLYWYRRVMGKEIKFLLHFVKESKQDESGMPNNRFLAERTGGTYSTLKVQPAELEDSGVYFCASSQDQGYIQYFGAGTRLSVL.

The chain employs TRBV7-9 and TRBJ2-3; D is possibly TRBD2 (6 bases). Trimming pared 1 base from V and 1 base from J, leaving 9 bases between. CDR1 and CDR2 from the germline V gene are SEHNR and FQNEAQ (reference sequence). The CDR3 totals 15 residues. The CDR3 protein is CASSLEGGRTDTQYF. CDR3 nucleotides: TGTGCCAGCAGCTTAGAGGGAGGACGCACAGATACGCAGTATTTT.

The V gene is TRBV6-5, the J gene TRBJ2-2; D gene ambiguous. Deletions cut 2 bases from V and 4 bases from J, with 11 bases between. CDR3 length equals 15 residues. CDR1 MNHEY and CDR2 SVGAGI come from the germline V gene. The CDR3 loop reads CASSYPTSGTGELFF. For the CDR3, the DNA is TGTGCCAGCAGTTACCCGACGAGTGGCACCGGGGAGCTGTTTTTT.

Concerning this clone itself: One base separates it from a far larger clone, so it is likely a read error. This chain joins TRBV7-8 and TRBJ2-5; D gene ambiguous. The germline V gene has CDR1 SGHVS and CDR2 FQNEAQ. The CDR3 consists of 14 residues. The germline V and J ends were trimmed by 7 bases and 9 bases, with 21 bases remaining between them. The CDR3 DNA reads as TGTGCCAGCAACCCTCCAAGCGAGTCACGGGCCCAGTACTTC. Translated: CASNPPSESRAQYF.

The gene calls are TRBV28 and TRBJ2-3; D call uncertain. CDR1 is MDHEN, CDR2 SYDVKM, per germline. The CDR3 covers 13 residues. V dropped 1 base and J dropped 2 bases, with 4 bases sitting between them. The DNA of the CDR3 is TGTGCCAGCAGTTTATTTTTCACAGATACGCAGTATTTT. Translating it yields CASSLFFTDTQYF. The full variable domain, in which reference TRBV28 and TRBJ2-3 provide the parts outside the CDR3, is DVKVTQSSRYLVKRTGEKVFLECVQDMDHENMFWYRQDPGLGLRLIYFSYDVKMKEKGDIPEGYSVSREKKERFSLILESASTNQTSMYLCASSLFFTDTQYFGPGTRLTVL.

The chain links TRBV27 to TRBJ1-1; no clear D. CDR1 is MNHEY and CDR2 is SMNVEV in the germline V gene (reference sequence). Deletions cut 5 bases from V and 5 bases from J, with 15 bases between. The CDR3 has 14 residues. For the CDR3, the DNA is TGTGCCAGCAGTGAAGCTGTAAAACTGACTGAAGCTTTCTTT. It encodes CASSEAVKLTEAFF.

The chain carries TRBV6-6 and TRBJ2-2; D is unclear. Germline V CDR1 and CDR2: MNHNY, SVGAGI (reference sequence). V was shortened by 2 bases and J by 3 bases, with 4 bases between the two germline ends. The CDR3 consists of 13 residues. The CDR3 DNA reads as TGTGCCAGCAGTTACACGGACACCGGGGAGCTGTTTTTT. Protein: CASSYTDTGELFF.

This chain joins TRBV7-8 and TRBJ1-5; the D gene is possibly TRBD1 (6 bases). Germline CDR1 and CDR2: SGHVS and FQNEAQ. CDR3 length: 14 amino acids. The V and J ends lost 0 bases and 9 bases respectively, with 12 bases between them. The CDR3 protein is CASSLAKGVWPQHF. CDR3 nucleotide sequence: TGTGCCAGCAGCTTAGCAAAGGGGGTTTGGCCCCAGCATTTT.

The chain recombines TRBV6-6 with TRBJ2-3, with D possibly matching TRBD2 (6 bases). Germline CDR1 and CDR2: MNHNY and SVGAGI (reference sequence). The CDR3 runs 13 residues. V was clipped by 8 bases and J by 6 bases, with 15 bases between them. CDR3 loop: CASCLGGSDTQYF. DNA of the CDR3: TGTGCCAGCTGCTTGGGGGGTTCGGATACGCAGTATTTT.

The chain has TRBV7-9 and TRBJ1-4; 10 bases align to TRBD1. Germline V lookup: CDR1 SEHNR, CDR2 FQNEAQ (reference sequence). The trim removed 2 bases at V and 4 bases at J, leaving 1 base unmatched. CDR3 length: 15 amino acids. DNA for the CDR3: TGTGCCAGCAGCTTACGGGACAGGGGTAATGAAAAACTGTTTTTT. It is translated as CASSLRDRGNEKLFF.

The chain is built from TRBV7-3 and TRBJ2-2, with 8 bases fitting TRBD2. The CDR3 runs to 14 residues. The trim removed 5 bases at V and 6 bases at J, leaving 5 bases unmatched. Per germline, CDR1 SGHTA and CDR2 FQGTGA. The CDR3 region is CASSPSGGAGELFF. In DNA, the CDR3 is TGTGCCAGCAGCCCCTCCGGGGGGGCCGGGGAGCTGTTTTTT.

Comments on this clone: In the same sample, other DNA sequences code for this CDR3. The CDR3 region has the DNA TGCAGCGTCGACAGGGGCTATGGCTACACCTTC. Translating gives CSVDRGYGYTF. The chain carries TRBV29-1 and TRBJ1-2; TRBD1 matches 8 bases. The CDR3 has 11 amino acids. Trimming cost V 6 bases and J 4 bases; bases outside gene matches: 1. The germline V gene encodes CDR1 SQVTM and CDR2 ANQGSEA.

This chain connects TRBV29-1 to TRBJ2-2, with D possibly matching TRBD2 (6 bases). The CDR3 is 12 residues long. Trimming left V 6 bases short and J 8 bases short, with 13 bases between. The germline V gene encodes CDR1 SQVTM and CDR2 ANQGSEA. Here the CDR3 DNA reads TGCAGCGTAACCGGGACTTTGGGGGAGCTGTTTTTT. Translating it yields CSVTGTLGELFF.

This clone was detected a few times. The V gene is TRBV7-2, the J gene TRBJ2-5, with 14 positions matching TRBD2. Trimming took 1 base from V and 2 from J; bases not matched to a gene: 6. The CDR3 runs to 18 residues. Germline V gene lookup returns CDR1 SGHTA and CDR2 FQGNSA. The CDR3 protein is CASSLVGTSGSAQETQYF. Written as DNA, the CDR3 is TGTGCCAGCAGCTTAGTGGGGACTAGCGGGAGTGCACAAGAGACCCAGTACTTC.

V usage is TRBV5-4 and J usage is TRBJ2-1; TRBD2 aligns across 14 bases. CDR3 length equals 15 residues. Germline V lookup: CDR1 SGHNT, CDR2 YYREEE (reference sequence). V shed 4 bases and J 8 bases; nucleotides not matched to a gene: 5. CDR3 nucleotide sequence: TGTGCCAGCAGCCCCGGACTAGCGGGAGGTTATGAGCAGTTCTTC. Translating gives CASSPGLAGGYEQFF.

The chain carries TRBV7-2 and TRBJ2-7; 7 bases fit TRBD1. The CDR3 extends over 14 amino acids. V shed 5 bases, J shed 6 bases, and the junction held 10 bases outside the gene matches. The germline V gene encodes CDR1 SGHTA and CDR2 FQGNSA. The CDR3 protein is CASSLDRFITEQYF. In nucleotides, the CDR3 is TGTGCCAGCAGCCTGGACAGGTTTATTACCGAGCAGTACTTC. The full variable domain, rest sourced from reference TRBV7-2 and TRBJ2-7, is GAGVSQSPSNKVTEKGKDVELRCDPISGHTALYWYRQSLGQGLEFLIYFQGNSAPDKSGLPSDRFSAERTGGSVSTLTIQRTQQEDSAVYLCASSLDRFITEQYFGPGTRLTVT.

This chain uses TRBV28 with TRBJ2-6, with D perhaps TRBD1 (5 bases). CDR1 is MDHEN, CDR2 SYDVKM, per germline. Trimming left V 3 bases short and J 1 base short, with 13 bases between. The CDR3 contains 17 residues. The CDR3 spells CASSFHSDKSGANVLTF. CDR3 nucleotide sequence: TGTGCCAGCAGTTTCCATTCGGACAAATCTGGGGCCAACGTCCTGACTTTC.

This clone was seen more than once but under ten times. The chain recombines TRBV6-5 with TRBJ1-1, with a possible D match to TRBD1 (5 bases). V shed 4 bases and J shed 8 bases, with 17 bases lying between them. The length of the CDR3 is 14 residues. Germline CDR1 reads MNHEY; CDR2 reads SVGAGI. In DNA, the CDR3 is TGTGCCAGCAGTTGGGTACTGGGGGTTGGGGAAGCTTTCTTT. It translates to CASSWVLGVGEAFF.

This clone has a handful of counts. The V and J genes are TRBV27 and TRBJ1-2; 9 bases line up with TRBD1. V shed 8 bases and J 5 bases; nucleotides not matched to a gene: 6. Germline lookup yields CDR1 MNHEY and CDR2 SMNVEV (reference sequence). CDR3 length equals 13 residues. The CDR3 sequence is CASGDRVEYGYTF. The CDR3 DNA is TGTGCCAGCGGGGACAGGGTGGAATATGGCTACACCTTC.

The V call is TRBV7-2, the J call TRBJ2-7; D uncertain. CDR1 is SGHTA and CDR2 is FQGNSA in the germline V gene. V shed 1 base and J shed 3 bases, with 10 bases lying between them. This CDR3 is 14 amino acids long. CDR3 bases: TGTGCCAGCAGCTTAGGGTTAGAAATCTACGAGCAGTACTTC. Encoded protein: CASSLGLEIYEQYF.

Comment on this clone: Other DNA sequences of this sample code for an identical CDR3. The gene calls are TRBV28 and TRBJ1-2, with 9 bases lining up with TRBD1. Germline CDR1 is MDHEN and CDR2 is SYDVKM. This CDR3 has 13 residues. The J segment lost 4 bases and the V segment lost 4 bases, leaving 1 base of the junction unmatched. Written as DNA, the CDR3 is TGTGCCAGCAGTTGGGGACAGGGCTATGGCTACACCTTC. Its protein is CASSWGQGYGYTF.